The T cell receptor (beta chain) under discussion was sequenced for a study of cytomegalovirus exposure and HLA in healthy donors. Study-level results: As a later analysis revealed, most CMV-associated TCR beta chains appeared HLA-restricted. Excluded were some V segments that proved indistinguishable, including TRBV6-2 and TRBV6-3. Researchers reported in a later analysis that a missense DCLRE1C variant was tied to TCR beta V- and J-gene trimming.

With regard to this clone: The antigen remains undetermined.

The CDR3 is made up of 15 amino acids. Germline lookup yields CDR1 SQVTM and CDR2 ANQGSEA. J gave up 13 bases and V 7 bases, and 16 bases lay outside the gene matches. A multiplex PCR was run with 60 Vbeta primers and 13 Jbeta primers. In the authors' methods: Later, an analysis found around 80 million unique TCR beta chains, and approximately 10 million of these were shared. The data were produced by immunoSEQ multiplex PCR, yet TCRdb's version contains in-frame clones alone and is incomplete. The V and J calls and the clone size are those of that table, but D and trimming were determined from the DNA. The sample records 160,000 or so clones, 85% being singletons.

Sequencing used PBMCs. This TCR was recovered from a woman aged 18-29 years in good health and CMV-seronegative. V and J are TRBV29-1 and TRBJ2-1; 13 bases agree with TRBD2. The CDR3 reads CSGSVQVLAGGIQFF. The CDR3 region has the DNA TGCAGCGGAAGCGTTCAAGTACTAGCGGGGGGGATCCAGTTCTTC.